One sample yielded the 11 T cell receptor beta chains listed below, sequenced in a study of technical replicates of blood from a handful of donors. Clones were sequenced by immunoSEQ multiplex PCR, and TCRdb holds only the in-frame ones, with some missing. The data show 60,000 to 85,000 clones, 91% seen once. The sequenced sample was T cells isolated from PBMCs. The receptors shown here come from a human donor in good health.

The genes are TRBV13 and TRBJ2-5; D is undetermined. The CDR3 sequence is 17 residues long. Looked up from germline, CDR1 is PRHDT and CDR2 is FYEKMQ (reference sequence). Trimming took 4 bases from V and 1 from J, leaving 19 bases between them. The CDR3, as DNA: TGTGCCAGCAGCTCTCTCGGAATCTACGCAGGCCAAGAGACCCAGTACTTC. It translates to CASSSLGIYAGQETQYF.

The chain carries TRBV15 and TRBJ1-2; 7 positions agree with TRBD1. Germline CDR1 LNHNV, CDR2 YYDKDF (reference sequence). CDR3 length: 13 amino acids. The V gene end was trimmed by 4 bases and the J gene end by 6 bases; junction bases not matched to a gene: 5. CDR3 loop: CATSKGADDGYTF. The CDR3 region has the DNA TGTGCCACCAGCAAGGGGGCTGACGATGGCTACACCTTC. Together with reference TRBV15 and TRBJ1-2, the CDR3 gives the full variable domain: DAMVIQNPRYQVTQFGKPVTLSCSQTLNHNVMYWYQQKSSQAPKLLFHYYDKDFNNEADTPDNFQSRRPNTSFCFLDIRSPGLGDTAMYLCATSKGADDGYTFGSGTRLTVV.

CDR3 amino acids: CASPGTEAFF. CDR3 nucleotide sequence: TGTGCCAGCCCCGGCACTGAAGCTTTCTTT. The rearrangement links TRBV19 to TRBJ1-1; D not certain. From germline, CDR1 is LNHDA and CDR2 SQIVND (reference sequence). V shed 9 bases and J shed 4 bases, with 6 bases lying between them. The CDR3 covers 10 residues.

CDR3 in amino acids: CASSLSPDTHYGYTF. The CDR3 bases are TGTGCCAGCAGCTTAAGTCCGGACACACACTATGGCTACACCTTC. The J gene is TRBJ1-2, the V gene TRBV7-3; TRBD1 is a possible D gene (5 bases). Trimming took 1 base from V and 3 from J, leaving 12 bases between them. The germline V gene has CDR1 SGHTA and CDR2 FQGTGA. The CDR3 is 15 residues long.

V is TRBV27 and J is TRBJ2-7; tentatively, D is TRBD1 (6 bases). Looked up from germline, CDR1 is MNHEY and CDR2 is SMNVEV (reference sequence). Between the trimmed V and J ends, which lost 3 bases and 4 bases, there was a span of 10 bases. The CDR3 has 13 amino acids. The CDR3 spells CASSFARGYEQYF. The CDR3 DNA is TGTGCCAGCAGTTTCGCCAGGGGATACGAGCAGTACTTC.

For the CDR3, the DNA is TGTGCCAGCAGCATCGTGACAGCCTATGGCTACACCTTC. Translating it yields CASSIVTAYGYTF. The chain uses TRBV7-9 and TRBJ1-2, with D possibly TRBD1 on 5 matching bases. This CDR3 region has 13 residues. The V and J ends lost 5 bases and 4 bases respectively, with 11 bases between them. Germline loops: CDR1 SEHNR, CDR2 FQNEAQ (reference sequence).

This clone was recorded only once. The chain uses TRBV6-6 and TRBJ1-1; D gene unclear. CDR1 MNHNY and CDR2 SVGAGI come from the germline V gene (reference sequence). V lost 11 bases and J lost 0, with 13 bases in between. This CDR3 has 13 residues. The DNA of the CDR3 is TGTGCCGTCGAGGGCCGGATGAACACTGAAGCTTTCTTT. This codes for CAVEGRMNTEAFF.

CDR3 DNA: TGTGCCAGTAATGCGGGAGACACCGGGGAGCTGTTTTTT. Its protein product is CASNAGDTGELFF. The V and J genes are TRBV19 and TRBJ2-2; 7 bases agree with TRBD2. The CDR3 covers 13 residues. The germline V gene has CDR1 LNHDA and CDR2 SQIVND (reference sequence). V trimming: 7 bases; J trimming: 3 bases; junction bases outside the gene matches: 2.

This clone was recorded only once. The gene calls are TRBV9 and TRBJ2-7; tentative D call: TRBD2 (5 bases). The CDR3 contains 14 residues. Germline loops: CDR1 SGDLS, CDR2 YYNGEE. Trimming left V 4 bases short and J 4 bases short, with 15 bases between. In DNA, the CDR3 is TGTGCCAGCAGCTCCCGTCAAGGGAGTTACGAGCAGTACTTC. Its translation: CASSSRQGSYEQYF.

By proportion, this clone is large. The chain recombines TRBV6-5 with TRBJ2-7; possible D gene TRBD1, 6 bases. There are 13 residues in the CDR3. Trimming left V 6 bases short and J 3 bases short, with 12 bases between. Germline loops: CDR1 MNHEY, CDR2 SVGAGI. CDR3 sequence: CASRGGQNYEQYF. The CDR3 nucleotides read TGTGCCAGCAGAGGAGGACAGAACTACGAGCAGTACTTC.

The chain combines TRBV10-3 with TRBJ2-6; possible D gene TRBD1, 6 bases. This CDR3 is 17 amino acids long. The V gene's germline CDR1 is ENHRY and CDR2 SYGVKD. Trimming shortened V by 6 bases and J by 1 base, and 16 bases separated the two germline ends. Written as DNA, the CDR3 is TGTGCCATCAGCAGACAGGCACTACCATCTGGGGCCAACGTCCTGACTTTC. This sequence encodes CAISRQALPSGANVLTF.